These 20 T cell receptor beta chains were all obtained from the same sample, sequenced in a study of identical twins. TCRdb recomputed calls from the 5' RACE reads with MiXCR, one row per CDR3 protein. The table has 1.5 million to 2 million distinct CDR3 sequences, about 32% seen once. The sequenced sample consisted of cord blood. These receptors all stem from a newborn girl in good health.

This clonotype has a handful of counts. The chain couples TRBV6-1 to TRBJ2-3, with TRBD2 identical over 10 bases. The J segment lost 2 bases and the V segment lost 6 bases, leaving 17 bases of the junction unmatched. The length of the CDR3 is 19 residues. CDR1 and CDR2 (germline): MNHNS, SASEGT. CDR3 amino acids: CASSTARGYGTSDTDTQYF. CDR3 nucleotide sequence: TGTGCCAGCAGCACGGCCAGGGGATACGGGACTAGCGACACAGATACGCAGTATTTT.

The sample holds many counts of this clonotype. The rearrangement links TRBV5-1 to TRBJ2-1; TRBD2 matches 7 bases. The V gene's germline CDR1 is SGHRS and CDR2 YFSETQ. With V trimmed by 0 bases and J by 5 bases, 8 bases remained unmatched. CDR3 length: 16 residues. Written as DNA, the CDR3 is TGCGCCAGCAGCTTGGGGATCAGCGGGATCAACAATGAGCAGTTCTTC. Translation gives CASSLGISGINNEQFF.

The CDR3 spells CASSSTVNQPQHF. The DNA for the CDR3 is TGTGCCAGCAGCTCGACAGTCAATCAGCCCCAGCATTTT. The gene calls are TRBV7-2 and TRBJ1-5; TRBD1 is a possible D gene (5 bases). The CDR3 loop spans 13 amino acids. The V and J ends lost 4 bases and 3 bases respectively, with 7 bases between them. Germline V gives CDR1 SGHTA, CDR2 FQGNSA.

On this clonotype: A read error is possible here, since a much larger clone lies one base away. V is TRBV6-5 and J is TRBJ2-7, with 10 positions matching TRBD2. The V gene end was trimmed by 5 bases and the J gene end by 2 bases; junction bases not matched to a gene: 18. This CDR3 contains 19 residues. Germline CDR1 reads MNHEY; CDR2 reads SVGAGI. For the CDR3, the DNA is TGTGCCAGCAGTATACCGGGACTAGCGTATAGTCCGAGCCCCTACGAGCAGTACTTC. It specifies CASSIPGLAYSPSPYEQYF.

V usage is TRBV11-1 and J usage is TRBJ2-5; no clear D. With the DNA end fitting TRBJ2-7 better, the J assignment may be wrong. There are 13 residues in the CDR3. Germline V CDR1 and CDR2: SGHAT, FQDESV (reference sequence). The CDR3 DNA reads as TGTGCCAGCAGCTTACTGTCGGCCTACGAGCAGTACTTC. Encoded protein: CASSLLSAYEQYF.

This clonotype was counted only a few times. The rearrangement links TRBV6-6 to TRBJ2-5; TRBD2 aligns across 8 bases. J lost 4 bases, V lost 2 bases, and 3 bases had no gene match. CDR3 length: 14 amino acids. CDR1 and CDR2 from the germline V gene are MNHNY and SVGAGI (reference sequence). The CDR3 bases are TGTGCCAGCAGTTACAAGACTAGCGTAGAGACCCAGTACTTC. Amino acids: CASSYKTSVETQYF.

The chain employs TRBV20-1 and TRBJ1-1, with 8 nucleotides matching TRBD1. Germline V gene data show CDR1 as DFQATT and CDR2 as SNEGSKA (reference sequence). V dropped 5 bases and J dropped 8; count of bases not matched to a gene: 10. This CDR3 has 13 amino acids. CDR3 amino acids: CSAGDRSTPEAFF. CDR3 bases: TGCAGTGCTGGGGACAGGTCAACGCCGGAAGCTTTCTTT.

The rearrangement links TRBV12-3 or TRBV12-4 to TRBJ2-1; D is unresolved. The germline V and J ends were trimmed by 3 bases and 3 bases, with 9 bases remaining between them. The CDR3 runs to 14 residues. CDR3 DNA: TGTGCCAGCAGTTTTTACCCTCTCTACAATGAGCAGTTCTTC. Translated: CASSFYPLYNEQFF.

This clonotype was picked up a small number of times. The rearrangement uses TRBV7-9 and TRBJ2-4; 13 bases map to TRBD2. The J call could be wrong; TRBJ2-7 is a better fit for the DNA end. The CDR3 consists of 16 residues. The V gene's germline CDR1 is SEHNR and CDR2 FQNEAQ (reference sequence). The CDR3 protein is CASSGYGTSGVYEQYF. The DNA of the CDR3 is TGTGCCAGCAGCGGATACGGGACTAGCGGGGTATACGAGCAGTACTTC.

This rearrangement joins TRBV14 to TRBJ2-7; maybe TRBD2 (6 bases). CDR1 is SGHDN, CDR2 FVKESK, per germline. This CDR3 has 16 residues. The V gene lost 3 bases and the J gene lost 2 bases, with 17 bases spanning the gap. CDR3 protein: CASSHISGVQTYEQYF. In DNA form, the CDR3 reads TGTGCCAGCAGCCATATCTCGGGGGTCCAAACCTACGAGCAGTACTTC.

V and J are TRBV7-2 and TRBJ2-7, with TRBD2 matching 10 bases. The CDR3 extends over 14 amino acids. With 3 bases clipped from V and 10 bases from J, the junction kept 9 bases outside the gene matches. Germline V gives CDR1 SGHTA, CDR2 FQGNSA. The CDR3 DNA follows: TGTGCCAGCAGCTTGAAACCGGGACTAGCGCCTCAGTACTTC. Translation gives CASSLKPGLAPQYF.

This clonotype was counted between two and nine times. The rearrangement links TRBV28 to TRBJ2-7; D uncertain. The V gene's germline CDR1 is MDHEN and CDR2 SYDVKM. CDR3 size: 14 residues. Trimming shortened V by 5 bases and J by 1 base, and 12 bases separated the two germline ends. In DNA, the CDR3 is TGTGCCAGCAGTCTCAGTTACAATTCCTACGAGCAGTACTTC. Its protein product is CASSLSYNSYEQYF. The full variable domain, its missing parts supplied by reference TRBV28 and TRBJ2-7, is DVKVTQSSRYLVKRTGEKVFLECVQDMDHENMFWYRQDPGLGLRLIYFSYDVKMKEKGDIPEGYSVSREKKERFSLILESASTNQTSMYLCASSLSYNSYEQYFGPGTRLTVT.

This clonotype was detected only a few times. The chain's CDR3 is CASSRPGTSGQETQYF. The CDR3 DNA is TGTGCCAGCAGCCGTCCCGGGACTAGCGGGCAAGAGACCCAGTACTTC. The J gene is TRBJ2-5, the V gene TRBV28, with 12 positions matching TRBD2. The trim removed 6 bases at V and 2 bases at J, leaving 7 bases unmatched. The CDR3 runs 16 residues. The germline V gene has CDR1 MDHEN and CDR2 SYDVKM.

The chain joins TRBV20-1 to TRBJ2-7; D assignment may be TRBD1 or TRBD2 (5 bases each). Germline V gives CDR1 DFQATT, CDR2 SNEGSKA (reference sequence). The CDR3 contains 15 residues. Between the trimmed V and J ends, which lost 1 base and 7 bases, there was a span of 20 bases. CDR3 sequence reads: CSARGWDPVINEQYF. CDR3 DNA sequence: TGCAGTGCTAGAGGGTGGGACCCCGTCATCAATGAGCAGTACTTC.

The CDR3 DNA is TGTGCCAGCAGCCCACAGGGTCACATCTCTGGAAACACCATATATTTT. Translation gives CASSPQGHISGNTIYF. The chain links TRBV3-1 to TRBJ1-3; a possible D gene is TRBD1 (6 bases). The V gene lost 4 bases and the J gene lost 0 bases, with 13 bases spanning the gap. Germline lookup yields CDR1 LGHDT and CDR2 YNNKEL (reference sequence). This CDR3 is 16 amino acids long.

This clonotype was detected a few times. This chain connects TRBV7-2 to TRBJ2-3; 9 positions match TRBD2. The CDR3 runs 15 residues. Germline loops: CDR1 SGHTA, CDR2 FQGNSA. V gave up 4 bases and J gave up 3 bases; unmatched junction bases: 5. Written as DNA, the CDR3 is TGTGCCAGCAGCTCTATAGCGGGGGTTACAGATACGCAGTATTTT. This translates into CASSSIAGVTDTQYF.

The CDR3 region has the DNA TGTGCCAGCAGCGTAGCTAAAGCTAACTATGGCTACACCTTC. This sequence encodes CASSVAKANYGYTF. The genes are TRBV9 and TRBJ1-2; D not resolved. Trimming pared 0 bases from V and 0 bases from J, leaving 6 bases between. CDR3 length: 14 amino acids. CDR1 and CDR2 from the germline V gene are SGDLS and YYNGEE. Drawing the rest from reference TRBV9 and TRBJ1-2, the complete variable domain is DSGVTQTPKHLITATGQRVTLRCSPRSGDLSVYWYQQSLDQGLQFLIQYYNGEERAKGNILERFSAQQFPDLHSELNLSSLELGDSALYFCASSVAKANYGYTFGSGTRLTVV.

This clonotype was recorded a few times. V gene TRBV2 combines with J gene TRBJ2-7; D is unresolved. V lost 7 bases and J lost 2, with 9 bases in between. This CDR3 has 12 residues. In germline, CDR1 is SNHLY, CDR2 FYNNEI. CDR3 nucleotide sequence: TGTGCCAGCAAGTGGGATGCCTACGAGCAGTACTTC. It encodes CASKWDAYEQYF.

This clonotype has at least ten counts. The chain is built from TRBV20-1 and TRBJ1-2, with a possible D match to TRBD1 (6 bases). Germline V CDR1 and CDR2: DFQATT, SNEGSKA (reference sequence). This CDR3 spans 12 amino acids. The V gene lost 6 bases and the J gene lost 4 bases, with 12 bases spanning the gap. The CDR3 DNA sequence: TGCAGTGCAGCCCGGGACACCTATGGCTACACCTTC. Its translation is CSAARDTYGYTF.

This clonotype was picked up many times. The chain uses TRBV5-1 and TRBJ2-1; D is unclear. Per germline, CDR1 SGHRS and CDR2 YFSETQ. The CDR3 sequence is 15 residues long. V was shortened by 0 bases and J by 4 bases, with 11 bases between the two germline ends. Here the CDR3 DNA reads TGCGCCAGCAGCTTGGCCAACAGCCTTTACAATGAGCAGTTCTTC. Amino acids: CASSLANSLYNEQFF. Full variable domain (missing parts from reference TRBV5-1 and TRBJ2-1): KAGVTQTPRYLIKTRGQQVTLSCSPISGHRSVSWYQQTPGQGLQFLFEYFSETQRNKGNFPGRFSGRQFSNSRSEMNVSTLELGDSALYLCASSLANSLYNEQFFGPGTRLTVL.